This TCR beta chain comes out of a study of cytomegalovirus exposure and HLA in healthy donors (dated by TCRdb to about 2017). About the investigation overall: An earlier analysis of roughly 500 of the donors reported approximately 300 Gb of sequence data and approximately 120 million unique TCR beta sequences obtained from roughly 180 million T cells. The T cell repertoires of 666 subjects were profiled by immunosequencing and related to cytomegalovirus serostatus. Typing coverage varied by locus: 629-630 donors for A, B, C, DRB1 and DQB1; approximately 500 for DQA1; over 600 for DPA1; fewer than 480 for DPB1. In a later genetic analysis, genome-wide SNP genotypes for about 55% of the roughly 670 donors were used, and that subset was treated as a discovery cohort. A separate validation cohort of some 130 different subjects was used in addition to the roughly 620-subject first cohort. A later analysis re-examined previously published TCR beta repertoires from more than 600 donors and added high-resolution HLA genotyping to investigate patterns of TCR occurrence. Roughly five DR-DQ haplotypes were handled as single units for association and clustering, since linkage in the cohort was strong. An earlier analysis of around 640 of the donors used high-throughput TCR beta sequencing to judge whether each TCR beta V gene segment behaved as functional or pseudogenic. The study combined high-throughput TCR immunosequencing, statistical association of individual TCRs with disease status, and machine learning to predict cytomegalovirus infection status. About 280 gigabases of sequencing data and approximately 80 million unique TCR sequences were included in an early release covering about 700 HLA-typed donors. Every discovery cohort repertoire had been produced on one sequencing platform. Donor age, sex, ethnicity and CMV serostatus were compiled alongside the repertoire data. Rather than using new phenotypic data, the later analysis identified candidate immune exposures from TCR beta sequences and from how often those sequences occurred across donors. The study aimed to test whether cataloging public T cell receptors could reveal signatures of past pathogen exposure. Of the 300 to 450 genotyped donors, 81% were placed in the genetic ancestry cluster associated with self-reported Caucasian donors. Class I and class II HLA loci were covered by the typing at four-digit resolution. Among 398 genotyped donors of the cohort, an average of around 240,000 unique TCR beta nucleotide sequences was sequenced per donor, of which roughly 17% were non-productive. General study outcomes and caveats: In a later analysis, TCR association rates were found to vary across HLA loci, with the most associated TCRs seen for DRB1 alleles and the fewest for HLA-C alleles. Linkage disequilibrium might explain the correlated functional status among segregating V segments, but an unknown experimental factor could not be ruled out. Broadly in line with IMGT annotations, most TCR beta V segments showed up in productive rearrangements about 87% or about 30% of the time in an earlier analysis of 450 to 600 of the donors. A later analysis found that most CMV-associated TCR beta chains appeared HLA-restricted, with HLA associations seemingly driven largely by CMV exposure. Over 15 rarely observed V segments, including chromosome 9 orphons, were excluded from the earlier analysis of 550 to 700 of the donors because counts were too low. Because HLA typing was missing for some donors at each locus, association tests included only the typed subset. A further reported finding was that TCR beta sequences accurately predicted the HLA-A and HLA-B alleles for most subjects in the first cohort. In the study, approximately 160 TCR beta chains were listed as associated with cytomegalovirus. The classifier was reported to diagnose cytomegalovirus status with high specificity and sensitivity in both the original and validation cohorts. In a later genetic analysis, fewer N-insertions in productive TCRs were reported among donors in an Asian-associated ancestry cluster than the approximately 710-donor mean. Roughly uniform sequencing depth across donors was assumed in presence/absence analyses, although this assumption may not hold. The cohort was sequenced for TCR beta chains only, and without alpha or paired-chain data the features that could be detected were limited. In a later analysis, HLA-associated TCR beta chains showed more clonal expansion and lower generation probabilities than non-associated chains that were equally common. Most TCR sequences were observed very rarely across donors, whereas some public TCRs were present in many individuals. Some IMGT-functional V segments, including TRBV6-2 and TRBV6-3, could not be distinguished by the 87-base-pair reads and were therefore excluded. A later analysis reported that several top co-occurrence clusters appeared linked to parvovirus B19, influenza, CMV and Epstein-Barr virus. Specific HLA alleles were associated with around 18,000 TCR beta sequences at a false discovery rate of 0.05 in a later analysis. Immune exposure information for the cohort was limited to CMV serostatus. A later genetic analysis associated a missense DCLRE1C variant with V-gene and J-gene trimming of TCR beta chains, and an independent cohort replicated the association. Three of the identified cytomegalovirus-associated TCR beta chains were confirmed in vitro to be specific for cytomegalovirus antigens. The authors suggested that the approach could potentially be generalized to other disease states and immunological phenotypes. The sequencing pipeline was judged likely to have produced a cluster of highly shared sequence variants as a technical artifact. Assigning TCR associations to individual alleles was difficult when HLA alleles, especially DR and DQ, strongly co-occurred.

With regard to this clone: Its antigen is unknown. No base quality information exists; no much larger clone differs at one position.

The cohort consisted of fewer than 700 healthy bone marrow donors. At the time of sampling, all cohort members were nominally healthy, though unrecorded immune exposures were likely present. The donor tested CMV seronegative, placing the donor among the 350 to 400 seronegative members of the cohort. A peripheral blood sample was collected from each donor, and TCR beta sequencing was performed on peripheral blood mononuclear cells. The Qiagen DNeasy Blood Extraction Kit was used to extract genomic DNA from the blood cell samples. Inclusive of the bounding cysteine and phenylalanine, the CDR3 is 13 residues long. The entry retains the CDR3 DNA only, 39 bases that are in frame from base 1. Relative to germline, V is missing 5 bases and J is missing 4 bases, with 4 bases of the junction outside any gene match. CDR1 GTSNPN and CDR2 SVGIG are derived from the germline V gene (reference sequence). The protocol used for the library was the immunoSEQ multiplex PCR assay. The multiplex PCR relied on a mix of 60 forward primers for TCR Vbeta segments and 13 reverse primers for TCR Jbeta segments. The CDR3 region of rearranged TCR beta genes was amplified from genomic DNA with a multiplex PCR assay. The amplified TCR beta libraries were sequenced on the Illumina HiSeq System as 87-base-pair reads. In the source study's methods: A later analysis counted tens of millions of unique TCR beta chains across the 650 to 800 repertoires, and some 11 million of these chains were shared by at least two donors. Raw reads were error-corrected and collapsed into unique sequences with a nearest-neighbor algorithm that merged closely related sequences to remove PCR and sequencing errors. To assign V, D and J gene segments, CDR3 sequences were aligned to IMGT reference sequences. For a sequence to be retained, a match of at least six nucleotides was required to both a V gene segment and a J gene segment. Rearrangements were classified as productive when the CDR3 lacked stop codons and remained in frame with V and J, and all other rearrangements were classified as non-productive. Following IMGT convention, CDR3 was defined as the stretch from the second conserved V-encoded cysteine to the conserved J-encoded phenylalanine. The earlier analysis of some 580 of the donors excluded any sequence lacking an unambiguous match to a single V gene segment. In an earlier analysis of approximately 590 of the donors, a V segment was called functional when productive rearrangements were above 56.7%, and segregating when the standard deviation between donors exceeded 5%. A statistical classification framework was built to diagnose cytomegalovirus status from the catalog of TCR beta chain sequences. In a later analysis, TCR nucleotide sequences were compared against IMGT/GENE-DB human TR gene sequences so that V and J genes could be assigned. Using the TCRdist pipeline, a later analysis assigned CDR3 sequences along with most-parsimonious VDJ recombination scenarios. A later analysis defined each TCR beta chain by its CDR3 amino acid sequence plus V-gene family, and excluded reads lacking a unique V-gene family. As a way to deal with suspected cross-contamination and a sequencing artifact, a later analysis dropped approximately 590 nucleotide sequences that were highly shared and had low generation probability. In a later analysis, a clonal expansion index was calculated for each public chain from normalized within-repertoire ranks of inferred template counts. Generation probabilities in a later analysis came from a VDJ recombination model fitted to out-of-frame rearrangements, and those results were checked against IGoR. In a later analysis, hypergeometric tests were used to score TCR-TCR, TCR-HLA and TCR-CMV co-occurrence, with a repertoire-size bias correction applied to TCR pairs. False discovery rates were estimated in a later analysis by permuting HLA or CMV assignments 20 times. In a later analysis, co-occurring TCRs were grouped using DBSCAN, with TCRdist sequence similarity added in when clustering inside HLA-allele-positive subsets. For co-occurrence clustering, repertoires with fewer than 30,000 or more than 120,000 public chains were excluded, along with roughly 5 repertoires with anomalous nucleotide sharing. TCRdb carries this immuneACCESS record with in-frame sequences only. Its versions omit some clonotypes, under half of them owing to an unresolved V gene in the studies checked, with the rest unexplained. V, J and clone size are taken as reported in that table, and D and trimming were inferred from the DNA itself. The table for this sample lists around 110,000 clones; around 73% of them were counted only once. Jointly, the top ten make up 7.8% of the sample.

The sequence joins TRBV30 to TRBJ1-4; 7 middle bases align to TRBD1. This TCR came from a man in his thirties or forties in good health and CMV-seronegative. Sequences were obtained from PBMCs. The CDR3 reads CAWQGQLNEKLFF. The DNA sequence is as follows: TGTGCCTGGCAGGGACAGCTTAATGAAAAACTGTTTTTT.